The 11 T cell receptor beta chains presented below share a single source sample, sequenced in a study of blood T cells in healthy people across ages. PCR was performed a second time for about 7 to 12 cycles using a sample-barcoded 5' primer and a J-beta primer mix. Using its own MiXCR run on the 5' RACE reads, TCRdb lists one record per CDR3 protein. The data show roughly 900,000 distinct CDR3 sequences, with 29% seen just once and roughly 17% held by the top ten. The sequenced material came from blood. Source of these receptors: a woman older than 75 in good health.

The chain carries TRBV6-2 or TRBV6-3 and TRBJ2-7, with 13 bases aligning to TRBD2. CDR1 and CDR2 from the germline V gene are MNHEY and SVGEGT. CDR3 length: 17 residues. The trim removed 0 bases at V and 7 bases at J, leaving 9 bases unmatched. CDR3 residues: CASSYSPLAGGQNEQYF. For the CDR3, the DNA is TGTGCCAGCAGTTACTCGCCACTAGCGGGGGGGCAAAATGAGCAGTACTTC.

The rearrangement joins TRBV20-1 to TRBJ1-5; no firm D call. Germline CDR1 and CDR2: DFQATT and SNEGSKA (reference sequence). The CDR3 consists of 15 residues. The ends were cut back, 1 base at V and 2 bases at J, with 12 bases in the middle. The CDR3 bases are TGCAGTGCTAGAGGGACCCTGCCCGGCAATCAGCCCCAGCATTTT. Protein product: CSARGTLPGNQPQHF.

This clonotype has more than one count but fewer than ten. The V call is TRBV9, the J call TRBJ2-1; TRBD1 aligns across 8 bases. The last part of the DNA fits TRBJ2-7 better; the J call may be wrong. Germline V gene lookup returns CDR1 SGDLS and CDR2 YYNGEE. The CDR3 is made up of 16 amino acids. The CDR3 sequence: CASSPRWGQAQNEQYF. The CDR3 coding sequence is TGTGCCAGCAGCCCACGATGGGGACAGGCCCAAAATGAGCAGTACTTC.

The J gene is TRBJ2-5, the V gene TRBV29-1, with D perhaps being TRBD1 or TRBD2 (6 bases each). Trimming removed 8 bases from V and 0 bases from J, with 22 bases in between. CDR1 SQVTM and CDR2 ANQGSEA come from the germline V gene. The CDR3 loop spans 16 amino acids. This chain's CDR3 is CSTLGGSSPYQETQYF. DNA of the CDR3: TGCAGCACATTGGGGGGCTCCTCACCGTACCAAGAGACCCAGTACTTC.

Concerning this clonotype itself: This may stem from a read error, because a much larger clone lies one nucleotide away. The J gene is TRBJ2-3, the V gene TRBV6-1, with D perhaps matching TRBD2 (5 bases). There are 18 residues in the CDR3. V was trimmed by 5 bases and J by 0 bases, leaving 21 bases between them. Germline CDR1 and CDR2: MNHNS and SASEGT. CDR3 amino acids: CASSPNIGEGTSTDTQYF. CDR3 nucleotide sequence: TGTGCCAGCAGTCCGAATATCGGCGAGGGCACTAGCACAGATACGCAGTATTTT.

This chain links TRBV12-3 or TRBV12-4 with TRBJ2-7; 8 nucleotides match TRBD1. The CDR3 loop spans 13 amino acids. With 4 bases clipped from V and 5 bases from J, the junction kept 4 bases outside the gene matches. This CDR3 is CASSWTGTDEQYF. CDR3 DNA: TGTGCCAGCAGTTGGACAGGGACAGACGAGCAGTACTTC.

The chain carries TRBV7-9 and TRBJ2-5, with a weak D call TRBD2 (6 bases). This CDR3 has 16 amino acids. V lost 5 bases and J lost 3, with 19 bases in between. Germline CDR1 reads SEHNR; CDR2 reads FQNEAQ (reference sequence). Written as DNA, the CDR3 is TGTGCCAGCAGCCCCCCGACGGGAGACTCCGAAGAGACCCAGTACTTC. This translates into CASSPPTGDSEETQYF.

The CDR3 is CASSESRGSPLHF. The CDR3 nucleotides are TGCGCCAGCAGTGAAAGTCGAGGTTCACCCCTCCACTTT. The chain combines TRBV10-1 with TRBJ1-6, with D unresolved. V shed 3 bases and J shed 9 bases, with 9 bases lying between them. This CDR3 has 13 amino acids. CDR1 and CDR2 (germline): WNHNN, SYGVQD (reference sequence).

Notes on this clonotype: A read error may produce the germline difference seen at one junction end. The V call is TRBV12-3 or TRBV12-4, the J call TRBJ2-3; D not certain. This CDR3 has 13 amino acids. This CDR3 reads CASTQVRTDTEYF. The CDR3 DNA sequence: TGTGCCAGCACCCAGGTCAGAACAGATACGGAGTATTTT.

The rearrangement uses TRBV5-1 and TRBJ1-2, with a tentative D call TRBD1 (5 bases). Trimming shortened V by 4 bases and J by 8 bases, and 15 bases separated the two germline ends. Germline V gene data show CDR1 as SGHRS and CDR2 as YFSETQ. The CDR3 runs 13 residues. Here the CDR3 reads CASSRQGRNGYTF. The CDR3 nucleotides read TGCGCCAGCAGCAGGCAGGGAAGAAACGGCTACACCTTC.

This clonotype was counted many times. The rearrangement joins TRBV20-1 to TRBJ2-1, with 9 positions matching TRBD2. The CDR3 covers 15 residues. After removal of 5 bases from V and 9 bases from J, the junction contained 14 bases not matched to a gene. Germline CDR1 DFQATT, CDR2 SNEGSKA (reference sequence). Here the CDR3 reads CSAPSWRGGGIEQFF. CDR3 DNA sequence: TGCAGTGCTCCCTCTTGGCGGGGGGGAGGTATTGAGCAGTTCTTC.